Sequencing of this T cell receptor beta chain was carried out in a study of blood T cell repertoires in COVID-19. The authors' processing: By means of reference gene primer amplification, nucleated cell counts were estimated. Method: immunoSEQ multiplex PCR; TCRdb's copy keeps in-frame clones and lacks some. V, J and clone size are those of that table, while D and trimming were read from the DNA. This sample has a few hundred thousand clones, with roughly 87% found just once. Trimming stripped 2 bases from V and 2 bases from J, with 25 bases between. CDR1 is MNHEY, CDR2 SVGEGT, per germline. The length of the CDR3 is 20 residues. Across under 25 US areas, participants ranged in age from about 18 to 100 years.

V usage is TRBV6-2 or TRBV6-3 and J usage is TRBJ1-5, with D perhaps TRBD1 (6 bases). Input material: PBMCs or T cells enriched from blood (not recorded which). The source is a woman aged 25 to 45 who had recovered from COVID-19. The CDR3 DNA sequence: TGTGCCAGCAGTTACAACCTACAGCTTGGACAGTGGGGTGGCAATCAGCCCCAGCATTTT. Translated, it gives CASSYNLQLGQWGGNQPQHF.